Listed here is a single T cell receptor beta chain. The record originates from a study of blood T cells in healthy people across ages. Germline CDR1 and CDR2: KGHSH and LQKENI. V lost 2 bases, J lost 5 bases, and 16 bases lay in between. There are 16 residues in the CDR3. The second PCR ran about 6 to 12 cycles with a sample-barcoded 5' primer and J-beta primers. TCRdb re-called the 5' RACE reads with MiXCR, one entry per CDR3 protein. The repertoire consists of about 780,000 distinct CDR3 sequences, with around 50% occurring once and the leading ten covering 15% to 20%. The origin of this receptor is an elderly man in good health. The chain recombines TRBV18 with TRBJ2-1, with D tentatively TRBD1 or TRBD2 (5 bases each). Sequencing was carried out using blood. CDR3 in amino acids: CASSPVGSGTNNEQFF. The CDR3 bases are TGTGCCAGCTCACCAGTAGGGTCGGGGACGAACAATGAGCAGTTCTTC.